This record looks at one TCR beta chain sequence and its context. The antigen remains unidentified. Any history of autoimmune disease or systemic immunosuppression disqualified patients. Trimming shortened V by 4 bases and J by 1 base, and 16 bases separated the two germline ends. The CDR3 sequence is 16 residues long. The germline V gene has CDR1 SGHRS and CDR2 YFSETQ. This specimen comes from a study of OX40 agonist ivuxolimab in advanced cancers. Study overall: Every 2 weeks, patients got intravenous ivuxolimab at one of six dose levels (0.01-10 mg/kg). The study enrolled dose-escalation patients with hepatocellular carcinoma, melanoma, renal cell or head and neck cancer. Study observations and caveats: Partial responders at 0.1-3.0 mg/kg had among the lowest clonal expansion.

The method was immunoSEQ multiplex PCR; TCRdb's version includes in-frame clones alone and lacks a portion of them. The data hold 55,000 to 80,000 clones, with roughly 86% observed a single time. This chain joins TRBV5-1 and TRBJ2-3; D possibly corresponds to TRBD2 (7 bases). This clonotype was sampled from an adult with an advanced solid tumor such as melanoma, head and neck, liver or kidney cancer. Sequenced here: CD4+ or CD8+ T cells sorted from blood, sampled in a trial of the OX40 agonist ivuxolimab. The CDR3 nucleotides are TGCGCCAGCAGCCAAGGGGGGAGGGCCGGCACAGATACGCAGTATTTT. Protein sequence: CASSQGGRAGTDTQYF.